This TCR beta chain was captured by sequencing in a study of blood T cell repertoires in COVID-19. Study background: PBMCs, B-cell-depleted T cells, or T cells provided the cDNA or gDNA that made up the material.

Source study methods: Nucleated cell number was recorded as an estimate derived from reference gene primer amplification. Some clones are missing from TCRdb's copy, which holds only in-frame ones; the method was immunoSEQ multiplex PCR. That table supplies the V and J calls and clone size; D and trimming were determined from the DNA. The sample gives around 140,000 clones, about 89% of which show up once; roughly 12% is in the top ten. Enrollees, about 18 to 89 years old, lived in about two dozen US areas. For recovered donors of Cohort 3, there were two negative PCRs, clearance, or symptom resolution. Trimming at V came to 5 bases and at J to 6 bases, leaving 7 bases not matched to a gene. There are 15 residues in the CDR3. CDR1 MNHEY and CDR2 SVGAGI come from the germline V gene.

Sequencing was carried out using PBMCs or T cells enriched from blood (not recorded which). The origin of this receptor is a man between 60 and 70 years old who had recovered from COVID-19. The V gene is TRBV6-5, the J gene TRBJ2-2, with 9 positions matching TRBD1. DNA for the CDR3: TGTGCCAGCAGTAAAACGACAGGGGGGGCCGGGGAGCTGTTTTTT. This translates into CASSKTTGGAGELFF.